Here is one T cell receptor (beta chain) with its context. Antigen unknown. The data are from a study of cytomegalovirus exposure and HLA in healthy donors. Findings of the study overall: Some 150 TCR beta chains were listed as cytomegalovirus-associated.

The PCR employed 60 Vbeta primers together with 13 Jbeta primers. Produced via immunoSEQ multiplex PCR; TCRdb's table is partial and in-frame only. This table has about 140,000 clones, around 81% appearing once. Germline-derived CDR1 and CDR2 are SGHRS and YFSETQ. With 4 bases clipped from V and 8 bases from J, the junction kept 2 bases outside the gene matches. This CDR3 has 11 amino acids. The sample taken for sequencing was PBMCs. The rearrangement joins TRBV5-1 to TRBJ1-1; TRBD1 agrees at 7 bases. The TCR was taken from a man between 45 and 60 years old in good health and CMV-seronegative. CDR3 sequence reads: CASSQQGEAFF. The CDR3 bases are TGCGCCAGCAGCCAACAGGGGGAAGCTTTCTTT.